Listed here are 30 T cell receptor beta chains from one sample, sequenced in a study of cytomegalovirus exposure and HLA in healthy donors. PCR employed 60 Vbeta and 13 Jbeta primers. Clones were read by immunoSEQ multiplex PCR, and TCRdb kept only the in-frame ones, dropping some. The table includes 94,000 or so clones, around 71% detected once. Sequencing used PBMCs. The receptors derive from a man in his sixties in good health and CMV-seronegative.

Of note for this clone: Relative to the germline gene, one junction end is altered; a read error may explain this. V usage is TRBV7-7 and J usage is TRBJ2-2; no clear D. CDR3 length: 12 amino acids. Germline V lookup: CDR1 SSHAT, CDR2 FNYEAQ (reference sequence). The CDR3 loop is CASSSPVGELFF. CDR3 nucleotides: TGTGCTAGCAGCTCGCCGGTGGGGGAGCTGTTTTTT. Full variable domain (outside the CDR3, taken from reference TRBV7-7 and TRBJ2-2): GAGVSQSPRYKVTKRGQDVTLRCDPISSHATLYWYQQALGQGPEFLTYFNYEAQPDKSGLPSDRFSAERPEGSISTLTIQRTEQRDSAMYRCASSSPVGELFFGEGSRLTVL.

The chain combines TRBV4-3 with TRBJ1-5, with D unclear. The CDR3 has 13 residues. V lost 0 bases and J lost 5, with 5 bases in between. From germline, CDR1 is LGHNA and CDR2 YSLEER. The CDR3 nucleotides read TGCGCCAGCAGCCAAGATGCAGATCAGCCCCAGCATTTT. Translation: CASSQDADQPQHF.

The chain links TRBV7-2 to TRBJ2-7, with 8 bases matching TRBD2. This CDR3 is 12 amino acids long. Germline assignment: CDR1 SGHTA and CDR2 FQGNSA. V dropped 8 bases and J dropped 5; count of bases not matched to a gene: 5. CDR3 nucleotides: TGTGCCAGCGGGAGCGGGGGAAACGAGCAGTACTTC. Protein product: CASGSGGNEQYF.

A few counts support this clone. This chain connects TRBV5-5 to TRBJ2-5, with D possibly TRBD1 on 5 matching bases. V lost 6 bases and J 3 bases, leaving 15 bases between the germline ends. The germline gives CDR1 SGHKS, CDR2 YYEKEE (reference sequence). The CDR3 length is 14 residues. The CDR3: CASKQGALEETQYF. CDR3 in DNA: TGTGCCAGCAAACAAGGGGCGCTCGAAGAGACCCAGTACTTC.

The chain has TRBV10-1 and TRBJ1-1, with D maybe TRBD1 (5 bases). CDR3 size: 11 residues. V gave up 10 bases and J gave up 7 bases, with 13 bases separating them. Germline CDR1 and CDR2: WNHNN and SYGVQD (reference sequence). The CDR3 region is CATERGSEAFF. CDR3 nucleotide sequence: TGCGCCACGGAGCGGGGGAGTGAAGCTTTCTTT.

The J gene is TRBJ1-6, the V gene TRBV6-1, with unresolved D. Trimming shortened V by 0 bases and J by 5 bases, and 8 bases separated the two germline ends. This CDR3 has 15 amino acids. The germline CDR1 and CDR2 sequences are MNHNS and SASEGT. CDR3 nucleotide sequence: TGTGCCAGCAGTGAAGCGGTCGGGAATAATTCACCCCTCCACTTT. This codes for CASSEAVGNNSPLHF.

The CDR3 protein is CASTATDSNQPQHF. The DNA of the CDR3 is TGTGCCAGCACTGCCACAGATAGCAATCAGCCCCAGCATTTT. This chain uses TRBV6-1 with TRBJ1-5; D call uncertain. V shed 7 bases and J shed 0 bases, with 10 bases lying between them. Germline V CDR1 and CDR2: MNHNS, SASEGT. This CDR3 has 14 residues.

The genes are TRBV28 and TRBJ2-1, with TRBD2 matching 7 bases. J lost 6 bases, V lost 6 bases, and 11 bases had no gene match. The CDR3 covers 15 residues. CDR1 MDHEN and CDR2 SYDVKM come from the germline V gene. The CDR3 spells CASRTLGRGGNEQFF. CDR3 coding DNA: TGTGCCAGCAGAACCCTTGGGAGGGGAGGCAATGAGCAGTTCTTC.

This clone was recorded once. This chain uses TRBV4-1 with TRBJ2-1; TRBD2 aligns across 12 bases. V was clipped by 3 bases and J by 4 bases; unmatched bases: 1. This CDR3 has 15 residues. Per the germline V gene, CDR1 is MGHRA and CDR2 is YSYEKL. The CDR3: CASSHGLAGYNEQFF. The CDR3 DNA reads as TGCGCCAGCAGCCACGGACTAGCGGGATACAATGAGCAGTTCTTC.

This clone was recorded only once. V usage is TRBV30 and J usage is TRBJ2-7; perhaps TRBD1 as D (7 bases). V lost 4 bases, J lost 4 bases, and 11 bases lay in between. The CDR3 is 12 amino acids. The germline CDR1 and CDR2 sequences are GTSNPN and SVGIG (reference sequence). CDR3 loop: CAWTQGRYEQYF. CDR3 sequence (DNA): TGTGCCTGGACACAGGGGAGGTACGAGCAGTACTTC.

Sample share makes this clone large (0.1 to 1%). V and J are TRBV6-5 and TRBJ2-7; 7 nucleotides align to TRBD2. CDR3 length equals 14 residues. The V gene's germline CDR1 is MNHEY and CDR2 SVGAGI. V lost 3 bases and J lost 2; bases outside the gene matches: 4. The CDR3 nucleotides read TGTGCCAGCAGTTATGGCGGGAGTCCCTACGAGCAGTACTTC. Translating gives CASSYGGSPYEQYF.

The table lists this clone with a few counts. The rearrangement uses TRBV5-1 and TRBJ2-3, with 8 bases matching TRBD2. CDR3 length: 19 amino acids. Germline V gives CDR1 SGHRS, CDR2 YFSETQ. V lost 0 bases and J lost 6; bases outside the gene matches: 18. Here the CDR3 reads CASSLADSGTPRGVDTQYF. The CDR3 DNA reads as TGCGCCAGCAGCTTGGCGGATAGCGGGACTCCCCGGGGGGTTGATACGCAGTATTTT.

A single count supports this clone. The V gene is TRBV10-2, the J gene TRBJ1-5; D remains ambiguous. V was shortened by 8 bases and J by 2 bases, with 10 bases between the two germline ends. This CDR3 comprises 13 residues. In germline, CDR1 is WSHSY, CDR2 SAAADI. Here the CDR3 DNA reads TGCGCCAGCGGGTTCAGCGGCAATCAGCCCCAGCATTTT. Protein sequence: CASGFSGNQPQHF.

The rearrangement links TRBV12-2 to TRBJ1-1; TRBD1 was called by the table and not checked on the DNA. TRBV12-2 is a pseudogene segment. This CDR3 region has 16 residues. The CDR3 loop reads CASRLLVLRANTEAFF. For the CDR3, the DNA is TGTGCAAGTCGCTTACTAGTACTCAGGGCAAACACTGAAGCTTTCTTT.

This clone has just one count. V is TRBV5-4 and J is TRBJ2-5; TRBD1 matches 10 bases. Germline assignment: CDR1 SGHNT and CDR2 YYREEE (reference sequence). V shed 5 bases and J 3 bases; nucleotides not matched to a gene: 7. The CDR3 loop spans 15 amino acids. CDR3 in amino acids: CASRPTGGVKETQYF. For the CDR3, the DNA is TGTGCCAGCAGGCCGACAGGGGGCGTGAAAGAGACCCAGTACTTC.

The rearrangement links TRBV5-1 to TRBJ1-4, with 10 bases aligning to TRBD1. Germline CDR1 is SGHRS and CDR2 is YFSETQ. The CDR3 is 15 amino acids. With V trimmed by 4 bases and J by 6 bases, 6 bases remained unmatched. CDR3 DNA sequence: TGCGCCAGCAGCCTTTTAGGGACAGGGGATGAAAAACTGTTTTTT. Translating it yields CASSLLGTGDEKLFF. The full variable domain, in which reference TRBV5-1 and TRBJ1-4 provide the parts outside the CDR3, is KAGVTQTPRYLIKTRGQQVTLSCSPISGHRSVSWYQQTPGQGLQFLFEYFSETQRNKGNFPGRFSGRQFSNSRSEMNVSTLELGDSALYLCASSLLGTGDEKLFFGSGTQLSVL.

The CDR3 region is CASSPYDSGRGGETQYF. CDR3 nucleotides: TGTGCCAGCAGCCCCTATGATAGCGGGAGAGGGGGAGAGACCCAGTACTTC. The chain employs TRBV7-6 and TRBJ2-5; 9 bases are a match to TRBD2. The CDR3 length is 17 residues. With 5 bases clipped from V and 4 bases from J, the junction kept 14 bases outside the gene matches. The germline V gene encodes CDR1 SGHVS and CDR2 FNYEAQ.

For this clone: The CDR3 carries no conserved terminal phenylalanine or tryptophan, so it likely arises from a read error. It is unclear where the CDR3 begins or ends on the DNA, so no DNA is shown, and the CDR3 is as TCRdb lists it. CDR3 loop: CASSVSVLP. The chain combines TRBV9 with TRBJ2-3; no check of the table's D call, TRBD1, against the DNA was made. The germline V gene encodes CDR1 SGDLS and CDR2 YYNGEE. Counting both end residues, the CDR3 totals 9 amino acids.

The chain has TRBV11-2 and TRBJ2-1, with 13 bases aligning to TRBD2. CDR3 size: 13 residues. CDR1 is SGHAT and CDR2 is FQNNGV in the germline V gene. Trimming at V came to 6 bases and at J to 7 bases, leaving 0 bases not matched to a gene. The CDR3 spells CASRTSGGNEQFF. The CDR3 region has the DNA TGTGCCAGCAGGACTAGCGGGGGGAATGAGCAGTTCTTC.

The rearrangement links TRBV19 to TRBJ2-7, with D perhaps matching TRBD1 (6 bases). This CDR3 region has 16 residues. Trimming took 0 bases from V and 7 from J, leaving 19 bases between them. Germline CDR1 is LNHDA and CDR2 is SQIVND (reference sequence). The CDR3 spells CASSIDSGTGRGEQYF. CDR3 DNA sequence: TGTGCCAGTAGTATAGACTCGGGTACTGGCAGGGGTGAGCAGTACTTC.

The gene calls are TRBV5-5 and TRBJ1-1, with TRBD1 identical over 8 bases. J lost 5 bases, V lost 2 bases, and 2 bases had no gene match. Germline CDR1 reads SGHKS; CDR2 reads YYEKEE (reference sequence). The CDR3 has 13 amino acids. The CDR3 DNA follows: TGTGCCAGCAGCTTACAGGGGGAGACTGAAGCTTTCTTT. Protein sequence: CASSLQGETEAFF.

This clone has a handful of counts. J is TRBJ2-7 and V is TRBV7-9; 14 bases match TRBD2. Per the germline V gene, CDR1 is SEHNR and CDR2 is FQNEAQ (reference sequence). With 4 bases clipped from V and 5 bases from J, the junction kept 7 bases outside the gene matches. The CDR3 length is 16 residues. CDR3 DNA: TGTGCCAGCAGCTGGACTAGCGGGAGGATGAACGACGAGCAGTACTTC. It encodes CASSWTSGRMNDEQYF. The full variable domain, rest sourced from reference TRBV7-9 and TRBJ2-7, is DTGVSQNPRHKITKRGQNVTFRCDPISEHNRLYWYRQTLGQGPEFLTYFQNEAQLEKSRLLSDRFSAERPKGSFSTLEIQRTEQGDSAMYLCASSWTSGRMNDEQYFGPGTRLTVT.

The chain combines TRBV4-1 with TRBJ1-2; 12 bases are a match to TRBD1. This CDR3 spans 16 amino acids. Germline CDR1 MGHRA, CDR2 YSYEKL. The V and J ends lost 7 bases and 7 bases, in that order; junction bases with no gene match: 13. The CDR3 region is CASIPGTGGEWVGYTF. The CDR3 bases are TGCGCCAGCATCCCGGGGACAGGGGGCGAGTGGGTTGGCTACACCTTC.

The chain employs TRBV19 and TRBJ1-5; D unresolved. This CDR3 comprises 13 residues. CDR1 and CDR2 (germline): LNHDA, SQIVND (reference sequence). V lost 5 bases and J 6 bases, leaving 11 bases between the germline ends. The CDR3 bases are TGTGCCAGTAGTTTAGGGTTCGGTCAGCCCCAGCATTTT. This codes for CASSLGFGQPQHF.

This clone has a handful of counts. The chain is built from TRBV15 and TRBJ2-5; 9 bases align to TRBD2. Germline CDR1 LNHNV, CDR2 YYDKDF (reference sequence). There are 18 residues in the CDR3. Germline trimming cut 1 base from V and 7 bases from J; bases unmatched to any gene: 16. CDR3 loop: CATSRGLADTPPEGTQYF. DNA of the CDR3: TGTGCCACCAGCAGAGGACTAGCGGATACTCCCCCAGAGGGGACCCAGTACTTC.

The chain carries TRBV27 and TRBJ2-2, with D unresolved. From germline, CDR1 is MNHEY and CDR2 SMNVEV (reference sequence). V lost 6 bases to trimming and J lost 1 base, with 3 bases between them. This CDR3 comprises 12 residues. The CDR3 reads CASSLNTGELFF. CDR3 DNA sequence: TGTGCCAGCAGCCTGAACACCGGGGAGCTGTTTTTT.

CDR3 loop: CASSRQGFDTGELFF. In DNA, the CDR3 is TGTGCCAGCAGTCGACAGGGTTTTGACACCGGGGAGCTGTTTTTT. This chain connects TRBV6-5 to TRBJ2-2, with 7 bases matching TRBD1. Trimming at V came to 5 bases and at J to 3 bases, leaving 6 bases not matched to a gene. CDR3 length equals 15 residues. Germline assignment: CDR1 MNHEY and CDR2 SVGAGI.

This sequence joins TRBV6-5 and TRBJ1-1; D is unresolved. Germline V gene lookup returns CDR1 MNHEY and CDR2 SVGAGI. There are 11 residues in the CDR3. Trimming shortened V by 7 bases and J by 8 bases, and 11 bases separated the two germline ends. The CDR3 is CASKTLREAFF. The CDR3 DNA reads TGTGCCAGCAAAACTCTCCGAGAAGCTTTCTTT.

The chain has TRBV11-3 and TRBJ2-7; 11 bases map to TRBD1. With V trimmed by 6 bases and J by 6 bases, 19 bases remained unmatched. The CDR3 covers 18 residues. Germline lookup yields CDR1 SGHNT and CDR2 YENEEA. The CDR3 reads CASRTQWTGGTKPLEQYF. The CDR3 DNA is TGTGCCAGCAGGACCCAATGGACAGGGGGCACAAAACCCCTCGAGCAGTACTTC.

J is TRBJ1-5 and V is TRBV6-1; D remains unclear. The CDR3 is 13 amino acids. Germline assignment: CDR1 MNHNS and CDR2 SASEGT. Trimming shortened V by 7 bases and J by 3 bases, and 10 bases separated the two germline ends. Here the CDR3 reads CASIAVPNQPQHF. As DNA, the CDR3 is TGTGCCAGCATAGCAGTCCCCAATCAGCCCCAGCATTTT.